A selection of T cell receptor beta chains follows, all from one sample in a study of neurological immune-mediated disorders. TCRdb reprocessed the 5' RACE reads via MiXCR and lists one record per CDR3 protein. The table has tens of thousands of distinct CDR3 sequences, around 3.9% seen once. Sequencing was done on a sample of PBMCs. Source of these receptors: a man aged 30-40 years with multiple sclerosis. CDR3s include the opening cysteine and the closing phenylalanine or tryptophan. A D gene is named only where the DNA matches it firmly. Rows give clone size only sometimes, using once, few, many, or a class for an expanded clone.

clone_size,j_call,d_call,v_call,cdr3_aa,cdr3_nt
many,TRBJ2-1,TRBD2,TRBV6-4,CASSSLAGSSYNEQFF,TGTGCCAGCAGTTCACTAGCGGGAAGCTCCTACAATGAGCAGTTCTTC
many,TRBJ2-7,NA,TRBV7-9,CASSLGGAEQYF,TGTGCCAGCAGCTTAGGAGGGGCCGAGCAGTACTTC
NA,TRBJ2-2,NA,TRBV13,CASSFADLRGHGELFF,TGTGCCAGCAGCTTCGCTGACCTCCGGGGACACGGGGAGCTGTTTTTT
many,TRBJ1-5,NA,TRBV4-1,CASSPLPVGGNQPQHF,TGCGCCAGCAGCCCCTTGCCTGTGGGAGGCAATCAGCCCCAGCATTTT
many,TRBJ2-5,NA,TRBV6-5,CASRLNPGAGETQYF,TGTGCCAGCAGACTAAACCCGGGGGCGGGAGAGACCCAGTACTTC
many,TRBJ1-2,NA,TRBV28,CASSLAFGGYTF,TGTGCCAGCAGTCTGGCATTCGGGGGCTACACCTTC
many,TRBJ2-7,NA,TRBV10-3,CAIKRDYEQYF,TGTGCCATCAAAAGGGACTACGAGCAGTACTTC
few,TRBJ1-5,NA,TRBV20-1,CSVLGSNQPQNF,TGCAGTGTCCTCGGTAGCAATCAGCCCCAGAATTTT
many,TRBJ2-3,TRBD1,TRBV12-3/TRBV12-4,CASSYGTGGADTQYF,TGTGCCAGCAGTTACGGGACAGGAGGCGCAGATACGCAGTATTTT
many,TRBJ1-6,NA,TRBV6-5,CASSAFRRNSPLHF,TGTGCCAGCAGTGCCTTTAGGAGAAATTCACCCCTCCACTTT
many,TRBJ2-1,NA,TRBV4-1,CARENNEQFF,TGCGCCAGGGAAAACAATGAGCAGTTCTTC
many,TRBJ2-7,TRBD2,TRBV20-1,CSARVRAGAPSPQYF,TGCAGTGCTAGAGTGCGAGCGGGGGCCCCCTCACCGCAGTACTTC
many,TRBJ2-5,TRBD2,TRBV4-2,CASSQDGASGGWETQYF,TGTGCCAGCAGCCAAGATGGGGCTAGCGGGGGGTGGGAGACCCAGTACTTC
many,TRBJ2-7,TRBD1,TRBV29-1,CSALTGAGYEQYF,TGCAGCGCCTTGACAGGGGCGGGCTACGAGCAGTACTTC
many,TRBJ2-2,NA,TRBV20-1,CSARSPGSVGTGELFF,TGCAGTGCTCGGTCCCCGGGCTCGGTTGGGACCGGGGAGCTGTTTTTT
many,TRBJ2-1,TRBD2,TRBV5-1,CASTRGVGDSYNEQFF,TGCGCCAGCACCCGGGGGGTGGGGGACTCCTACAATGAGCAGTTCTTC
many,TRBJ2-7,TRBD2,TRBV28,CASSLLADREQYF,TGTGCCAGCAGTTTACTAGCGGACCGGGAGCAGTACTTC
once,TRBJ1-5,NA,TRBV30,CAWSGQGNQPQHF,TGTGCCTGGAGCGGGCAGGGGAATCAGCCCCAGCATTTT
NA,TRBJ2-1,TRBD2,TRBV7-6,CASSSGGSGGFSEKFF,TGTGCCAGCAGCAGTGGGGGTAGCGGGGGGTTTAGTGAGAAGTTCTTC
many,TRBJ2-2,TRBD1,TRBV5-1,CASSRDRGLGTGELFF,TGCGCCAGCAGCAGGGACAGGGGGCTCGGCACCGGGGAGCTGTTTTTT
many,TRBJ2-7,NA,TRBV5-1,CASSNSISYEQYF,TGCGCCAGCAGCAACTCGATATCCTACGAGCAGTACTTC
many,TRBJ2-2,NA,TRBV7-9,CASGLDTISGELFF,TGTGCCAGCGGTTTAGACACTATCTCCGGGGAGCTGTTTTTT
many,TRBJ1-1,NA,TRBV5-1,CASSHPARGPMNTEAFF,TGCGCCAGCAGCCACCCAGCTCGAGGACCAATGAACACTGAAGCTTTCTTT
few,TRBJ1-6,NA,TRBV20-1,CSAISSGDYNSPLHF,TGCAGTGCTATTTCATCAGGGGACTATAATTCACCCCTCCACTTT
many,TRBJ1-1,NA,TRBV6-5,CASRGRTEAFF,TGTGCCAGCAGAGGAAGGACTGAAGCTTTCTTT
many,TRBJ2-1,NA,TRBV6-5,CASSLGPYNEQFF,TGTGCCAGCAGCCTCGGACCCTACAATGAGCAGTTCTTC
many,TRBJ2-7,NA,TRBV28,CASSLMGNEQYF,TGTGCCAGCAGTCTAATGGGGAACGAGCAGTACTTC
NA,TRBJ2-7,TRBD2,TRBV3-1,CASSQEEAGAPSYEQYF,TGTGCCAGCAGCCAAGAGGAAGCGGGGGCCCCCTCCTACGAGCAGTACTTC
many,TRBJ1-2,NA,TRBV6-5,CASSPLRRAPEGYTF,TGTGCCAGCAGCCCTCTTCGAAGGGCGCCGGAGGGCTACACCTTC
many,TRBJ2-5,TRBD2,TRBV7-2,CASSLGLAGVETQYF,TGTGCCAGCAGCTTAGGGCTAGCGGGAGTAGAGACCCAGTACTTC
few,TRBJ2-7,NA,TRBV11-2,CASSLASTGYEQYF,TGTGCCAGCAGCTTAGCCAGCACTGGCTACGAGCAGTACTTC
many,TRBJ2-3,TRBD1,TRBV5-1,CASSLATGGSDTQYF,TGCGCCAGCAGCTTGGCGACAGGGGGATCCGATACGCAGTATTTT
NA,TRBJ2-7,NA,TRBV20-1,CSASNTGFGYEQYF,TGCAGTGCTAGCAATACGGGGTTCGGCTACGAGCAGTACTTC
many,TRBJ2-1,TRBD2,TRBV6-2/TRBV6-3,CASSYAGVNSYNEQFF,TGTGCCAGCAGTTATGCGGGGGTCAACTCCTACAATGAGCAGTTCTTC
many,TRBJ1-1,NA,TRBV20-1,CSARSQVEAFF,TGCAGTGCTAGAAGCCAGGTTGAAGCTTTCTTT
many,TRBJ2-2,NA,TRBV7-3,CASSLSVTGELFF,TGTGCCAGCAGCTTATCGGTGACCGGGGAGCTGTTTTTT
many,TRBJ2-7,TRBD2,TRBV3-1,CASSQGGLAGARYEQYF,TGTGCCAGCAGCCAAGGAGGACTAGCGGGAGCGCGATACGAGCAGTACTTC
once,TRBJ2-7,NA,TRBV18,CASSRGSGVSYEQYF,TGTGCCAGCTCACGGGGGTCCGGGGTCTCCTACGAGCAGTACTTC
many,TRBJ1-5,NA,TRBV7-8,CASSLAAGNQPQHF,TGTGCCAGCAGCTTAGCGGCAGGGAACCAGCCCCAGCATTTT
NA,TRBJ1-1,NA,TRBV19,CASSTRGGGTEAFF,TGTGCCAGTAGTACCCGGGGAGGGGGCACTGAAGCTTTCTTT
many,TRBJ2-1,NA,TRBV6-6,CASSPGRLEQFF,TGTGCCAGCAGCCCGGGGCGTCTCGAGCAGTTCTTC
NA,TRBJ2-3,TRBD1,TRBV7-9,CASRTGTDSTDTQYF,TGTGCCAGCAGAACCGGGACAGATAGCACAGATACGCAGTATTTT